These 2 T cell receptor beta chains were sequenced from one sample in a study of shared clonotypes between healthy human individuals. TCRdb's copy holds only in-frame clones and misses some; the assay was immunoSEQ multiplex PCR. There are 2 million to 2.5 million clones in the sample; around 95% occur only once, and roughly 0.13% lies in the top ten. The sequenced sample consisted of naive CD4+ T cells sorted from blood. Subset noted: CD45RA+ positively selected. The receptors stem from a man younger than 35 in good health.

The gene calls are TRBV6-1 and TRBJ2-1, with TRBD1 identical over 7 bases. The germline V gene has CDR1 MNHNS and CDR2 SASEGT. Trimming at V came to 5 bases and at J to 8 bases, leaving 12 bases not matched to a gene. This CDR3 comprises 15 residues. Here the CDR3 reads CASSLRTGPGYEQFF. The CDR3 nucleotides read TGTGCCAGCAGTCTACGGACAGGTCCCGGGTATGAGCAGTTCTTC.

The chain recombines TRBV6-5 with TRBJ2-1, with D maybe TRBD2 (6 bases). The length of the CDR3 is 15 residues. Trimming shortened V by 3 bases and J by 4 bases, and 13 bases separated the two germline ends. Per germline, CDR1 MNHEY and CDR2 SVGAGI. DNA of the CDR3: TGTGCCAGCAGTTATATATTTGGGACTTACAATGAGCAGTTCTTC. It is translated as CASSYIFGTYNEQFF.